A single sample gave rise to the 9 T cell receptor beta chains below, sequenced in a study of blood T cell repertoires in COVID-19. Sequenced by immunoSEQ multiplex PCR; TCRdb stores in-frame clones only, minus some. The sample carries about 180,000 clones, roughly 78% recorded once. The sequencing input was peripheral blood. These receptors were obtained from an older man with active or convalescent COVID-19.

The chain joins TRBV19 to TRBJ2-6; 8 bases agree with TRBD1. This CDR3 spans 16 amino acids. V shed 3 bases, J shed 1 base, and the junction held 2 bases outside the gene matches. Germline V gene data show CDR1 as LNHDA and CDR2 as SQIVND (reference sequence). CDR3 in DNA: TGTGCCAGTAGTATGACAGGGGCGTCTGGGGCCAACGTCCTGACTTTC. Translated, it gives CASSMTGASGANVLTF.

The chain couples TRBV6-5 to TRBJ2-7, with 9 bases lining up with TRBD1. Germline assignment: CDR1 MNHEY and CDR2 SVGAGI. This CDR3 is built from 14 residues. The ends lost 6 bases at V and 5 bases at J; junction bases unmatched: 8. The CDR3 region is CASSQTGGLNEQYF. As DNA, the CDR3 is TGTGCCAGCAGCCAGACAGGGGGTTTAAACGAGCAGTACTTC.

In its sample, this clone was seen a few times. The chain has TRBV11-2 and TRBJ2-2; TRBD2 agrees at 7 bases. This CDR3 comprises 16 residues. The ends lost 3 bases at V and 4 bases at J; junction bases unmatched: 8. Germline V lookup: CDR1 SGHAT, CDR2 FQNNGV. Written as DNA, the CDR3 is TGTGCCAGCAGCTTCCAAGGCGGGAGTGGCACCGGGGAGCTGTTTTTT. This encodes CASSFQGGSGTGELFF. The full variable domain, in which reference TRBV11-2 and TRBJ2-2 provide the parts outside the CDR3, is EAGVAQSPRYKIIEKRQSVAFWCNPISGHATLYWYQQILGQGPKLLIQFQNNGVVDDSQLPKDRFSAERLKGVDSTLKIQPAKLEDSAVYLCASSFQGGSGTGELFFGEGSRLTVL.

This clone was found once. This chain joins TRBV7-9 and TRBJ2-3; no clear D. The CDR3 is 16 residues long. The germline V gene encodes CDR1 SEHNR and CDR2 FQNEAQ (reference sequence). V lost 1 base, J lost 2 bases, and 13 bases lay in between. The CDR3 protein is CASSLEWSVTTDTQYF. In DNA, the CDR3 is TGTGCCAGCAGCTTAGAGTGGTCAGTAACCACAGATACGCAGTATTTT.

The chain combines TRBV6-6 with TRBJ2-1; 9 nucleotides align to TRBD2. The trim removed 5 bases at V and 7 bases at J, leaving 6 bases unmatched. This CDR3 contains 14 residues. CDR1 is MNHNY, CDR2 SVGAGI, per germline (reference sequence). For the CDR3, the DNA is TGTGCCAGCAGTCGCGGGGGGGCTAAAAATGAGCAGTTCTTC. Protein product: CASSRGGAKNEQFF.

The V and J genes are TRBV19 and TRBJ1-5; D gene unclear. With 6 bases removed from V and 3 bases from J, the gap between germline ends came to 15 bases. The CDR3 contains 15 residues. The germline gives CDR1 LNHDA, CDR2 SQIVND (reference sequence). The CDR3 protein is CASSTTRFNNQPQHF. For the CDR3, the DNA is TGTGCCAGTAGCACCACCAGATTTAACAATCAGCCCCAGCATTTT.

V gene TRBV5-1 combines with J gene TRBJ2-7, with 7 bases lining up with TRBD2. J lost 6 bases, V lost 0 bases, and 9 bases had no gene match. CDR3 size: 15 residues. CDR1 is SGHRS and CDR2 is YFSETQ in the germline V gene. CDR3 nucleotide sequence: TGCGCCAGCAGCTTGGGGGAGGGCCTTGGTGGCGAGCAGTACTTC. Translation: CASSLGEGLGGEQYF.

V and J are TRBV10-3 and TRBJ1-5, with 10 bases lining up with TRBD1. With V trimmed by 2 bases and J by 5 bases, 0 bases remained unmatched. The CDR3 loop spans 14 amino acids. Germline assignment: CDR1 ENHRY and CDR2 SYGVKD. The CDR3 DNA reads as TGTGCCATCAGTGAGGGGACAGGGGATCAGCCCCAGCATTTT. Protein sequence: CAISEGTGDQPQHF.

For the CDR3, the DNA is TGTGCCTGGGAGCCGGTTGGGACAGGGGGTTACACCGGGGAGCTGTTTTTT. Protein sequence: CAWEPVGTGGYTGELFF. This chain links TRBV30 with TRBJ2-2; 11 nucleotides match TRBD1. CDR3 length: 17 amino acids. The germline CDR1 and CDR2 sequences are GTSNPN and SVGIG (reference sequence). The J segment lost 3 bases and the V segment lost 5 bases, leaving 11 bases of the junction unmatched. The full variable domain, its missing parts supplied by reference TRBV30 and TRBJ2-2, is SQTIHQWPATLVQPVGSPLSLECTVEGTSNPNLYWYRQAAGRGLQLLFYSVGIGQISSEVPQNLSASRPQDRQFILSSKKLLLSDSGFYLCAWEPVGTGGYTGELFFGEGSRLTVL.